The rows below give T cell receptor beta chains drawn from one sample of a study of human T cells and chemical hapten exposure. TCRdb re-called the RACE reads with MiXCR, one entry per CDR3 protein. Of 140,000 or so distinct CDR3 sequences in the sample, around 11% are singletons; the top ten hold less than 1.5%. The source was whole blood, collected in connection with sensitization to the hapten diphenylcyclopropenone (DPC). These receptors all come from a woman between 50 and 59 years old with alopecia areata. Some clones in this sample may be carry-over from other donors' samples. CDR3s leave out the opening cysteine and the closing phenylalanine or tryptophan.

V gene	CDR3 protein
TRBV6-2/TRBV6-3	ASSSAGVGTQY
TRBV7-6	ASSRSGTLRVEQY
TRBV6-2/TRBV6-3	ASSLLHAGSKREQY
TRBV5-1	ASSPGLRPNSYEQY
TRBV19	ASSMTATNEKLF
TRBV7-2	ASSPGLAVNVNEQF
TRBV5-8	ASIRGRSSYNEQF
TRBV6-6	ASTPAGEGYNEQF
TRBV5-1	VSSLVAAPGGNEQF
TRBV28	ASRRGNPNEQF
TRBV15	ATSRQTSNTGELF
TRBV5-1	ASSLVAGGGYEQY
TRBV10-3	AVSEPPGTKSYEQY
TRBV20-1	SATSLAVTGTDTQY
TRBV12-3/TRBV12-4	ASSLTGLARETQY
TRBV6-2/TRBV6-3	ASRDGNQPQH
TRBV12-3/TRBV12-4	ASSLGDPGKLF
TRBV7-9	ASSLWAGSNTGELF
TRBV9	ASSAQGSGANVLT
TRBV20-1	SARGTSGTRSYNEQF